This section outlines one T cell receptor (beta chain) sequence together with its context. Many counts were recorded for this clonotype. It has no known antigen specificity. Base qualities were left out, and no much larger clone turns up one base away. CDR3 length: 17 amino acids, cysteine to phenylalanine. CDR3 DNA only is kept here, 51 bases in frame from base 1. For CDR1 and CDR2, the germline V gene lists SGHRS and YFSETQ. The V end gives up 0 bases and the J end 1 base, leaving 6 bases in the junction not matched to a gene. This specimen comes from a study of identical twins (dated by TCRdb to the mid-2010s). About the study as a whole: To test whether fetal clonotypes persist, this study deep-sequenced TCR alpha and beta repertoires from monozygotic twins, from unrelated adults of various ages, and from cord blood. To rule out contamination, replicate twin experiments were performed at different times with different library preparation protocols.

The investigation overall reported the following: Out-of-frame TCR alpha sequences shared between twins showed an excess of low generation-probability sequences compared with coincidental sharing between unrelated individuals. Invariant T cells such as MAIT and iNKT could partly confound zero-insertion analyses, although diverse VJ usage argued against such confounding for most clonotypes. Excess twin sharing in beta out-of-frame sequences was weaker because fewer shared sequences lowered the signal-to-noise ratio. Abundant cord blood beta clonotypes carried fewer insertions; young adult naive repertoires showed a weaker similar trend, while memory repertoires showed none. Because the same donors could not be followed over many years, conclusions were based on cross-sectional statistical analysis. In monozygotic twins, out-of-frame TCR alpha sharing was systematically underestimated by recombination models, although the models agreed with sharing between unrelated individuals.

Receptor libraries were prepared by 5' RACE. Instrument used: Illumina HiSeq 2000. Template switching introduced a universal primer binding site; the final cDNA contained a unique molecular identifier, enabling accurate counting of TCR cDNA molecules. Specific primers in the conserved constant-segment region were used to synthesize first-strand cDNA for the TCR alpha and beta chains. To control for contamination, every cDNA library carried two barcodes: a SMART-Mk sample barcode plus Illumina barcodes. TruSeq adapter sequences and Illumina sample barcodes were added in two successive PCR steps. Sequencing of the TCR alpha and beta cDNA libraries was done on the Illumina HiSeq platform using custom primers. The authors processed their data as follows. Raw reads were processed with MiGEC to extract unique molecular identifiers, and MiXCR was used to determine CDR3 positions. For each individual, recombination models were inferred using an EM algorithm with the repgenHMM and IGoR tools. The tcR package in R was used for shared clonotype analysis, with sharing normalized by the product of cloneset sizes. To study raw recombination free of thymic and clonal selection effects, out-of-frame nonproductive sequences were analyzed. Using fastp trimming at Q25 and MiXCR clonotype assembly, TCRdb reanalyzed the public sequencing data and kept in-frame beta chains. Entries are consolidated by CDR3 protein sequence, retaining the most common genes and DNA. It is TCRdb's table, rather than the study itself, that gives the V and J calls and clone size. The sample table records fewer than 450,000 distinct CDR3 sequences; roughly 9% of these occur just once. 8% to 9.5% of the sample lies in the top ten.

Every donor was a healthy Caucasian. The researchers also sequenced three unrelated adults who were not twins: a male aged 18 to 29, a male aged 50 to 60, and a female aged 50 to 60. Miltenyi CD45RO+ enrichment and human naive T-cell isolation kits were used to isolate memory (CD45RO+) and naive T cells from PBMC. The receptor chain draws on TRBV5-1 and TRBJ2-3, and 9 junction bases match TRBD2. The receptor was isolated from a woman between 45 and 60 years old in good health. Sample: naive T cells sorted from blood. The cell subset or site label on this specimen signifies: cells isolated with a human naive T-cell isolation kit. The bases are TGCGCCAGCAGCTTGGGTCCGACTAGCGGCCGCACAGATACGCAGTATTTT. This is translated as CASSLGPTSGRTDTQYF.